Presented here are 24 T cell receptor beta chains from one specimen sequenced in a study of immune evolution from preneoplasia to lung adenocarcinoma. Libraries were prepared by immunoSEQ multiplex PCR; TCRdb keeps only in-frame clonotypes and omits some of them. The sample shows some 6,300 clones, about 79% of them seen only once. Sample: FFPE minimally invasive lung adenocarcinoma tissue. These receptors all stem from a person aged 55-85 years with lung adenocarcinoma.

The chain couples TRBV4-1 to TRBJ2-3, with TRBD2 matching 10 bases. Trimming cost V 3 bases and J 4 bases; bases outside gene matches: 10. The CDR3 contains 17 residues. Looked up from germline, CDR1 is MGHRA and CDR2 is YSYEKL. The CDR3 nucleotides are TGCGCCAGCAGCCACCAGCGGGAGGGCCGGGGGGCAGATACGCAGTATTTT. It translates to CASSHQREGRGADTQYF.

V and J are TRBV7-6 and TRBJ1-3; D not resolved. CDR1 and CDR2 from the germline V gene are SGHVS and FNYEAQ. This CDR3 is 16 amino acids long. Between the trimmed V and J ends, which lost 3 bases and 2 bases, there was a span of 14 bases. The CDR3 DNA follows: TGTGCCAGCAGCTTCGGATCGGCAGAGCCTGGAAACACCATATATTTT. This translates into CASSFGSAEPGNTIYF.

This sequence joins TRBV7-9 and TRBJ2-3; 12 nucleotides match TRBD2. The trim removed 6 bases at V and 2 bases at J, leaving 3 bases unmatched. CDR1 and CDR2 from the germline V gene are SEHNR and FQNEAQ (reference sequence). This CDR3 comprises 15 residues. The CDR3 nucleotides read TGTGCCAGCAGAGGACTAGCGGGAACCACAGATACGCAGTATTTT. Its translation is CASRGLAGTTDTQYF.

The chain uses TRBV30 and TRBJ1-3; 7 nucleotides match TRBD1. The trim removed 2 bases at V and 2 bases at J, leaving 3 bases unmatched. Germline CDR1 reads GTSNPN; CDR2 reads SVGIG (reference sequence). This CDR3 spans 14 amino acids. CDR3: CAWSITGAGNTIYF. The CDR3 DNA sequence: TGTGCCTGGAGTATCACAGGGGCTGGAAACACCATATATTTT.

In DNA form, the CDR3 reads TGTGCCAGCTCCTGGGACCGCGCGAACACCGGGGAGCTGTTTTTT. It codes for CASSWDRANTGELFF. The V and J genes are TRBV5-8 and TRBJ2-2; D is tentatively TRBD1 or TRBD2 (5 bases each). The CDR3 extends over 15 amino acids. V lost 7 bases to trimming and J lost 0 bases, with 13 bases between them. From germline, CDR1 is SGHTS and CDR2 YDEGEE.

The chain has TRBV18 and TRBJ2-5, with TRBD2 matching over 10 bases. Unmatched junction bases numbered 13, after V lost 6 bases and J lost 3 bases. Germline CDR1 is KGHSH and CDR2 is LQKENI. The CDR3 covers 17 residues. The CDR3: CASSPTAGGLFKETQYF. DNA for the CDR3: TGTGCCAGCTCCCCGACAGCGGGAGGGCTTTTTAAAGAGACCCAGTACTTC.

The V call is TRBV5-1, the J call TRBJ2-7; D remains unclear. CDR3 size: 14 residues. Germline-derived CDR1 and CDR2 are SGHRS and YFSETQ. Trimming removed 0 bases at V and 0 bases at J, with 7 bases between. CDR3 sequence reads: CASSLGEVSYEQYF. The DNA of the CDR3 is TGCGCCAGCAGCTTGGGCGAGGTCTCCTACGAGCAGTACTTC. Together with reference TRBV5-1 and TRBJ2-7, the CDR3 gives the full variable domain: KAGVTQTPRYLIKTRGQQVTLSCSPISGHRSVSWYQQTPGQGLQFLFEYFSETQRNKGNFPGRFSGRQFSNSRSEMNVSTLELGDSALYLCASSLGEVSYEQYFGPGTRLTVT.

This clone has a handful of counts. The J gene is TRBJ2-5, the V gene TRBV29-1, with a weak D call TRBD2 (7 bases). Germline-derived CDR1 and CDR2 are SQVTM and ANQGSEA. This CDR3 spans 13 amino acids. The CDR3: CCHGGGAGETQYF. CDR3 DNA sequence: TGCTGCCATGGGGGGGGCGCTGGGGAGACCCAGTACTTC.

This clone has just one count. V and J are TRBV7-9 and TRBJ2-3; a possible D gene is TRBD1 (5 bases). V was cut by 1 base and J by 1 base, with 6 bases left in between. The CDR3 contains 14 residues. CDR1 and CDR2 from the germline V gene are SEHNR and FQNEAQ (reference sequence). The chain's CDR3 is CASSLVGGTDTQYF. In nucleotides, the CDR3 is TGTGCCAGCAGCTTAGTAGGGGGCACAGATACGCAGTATTTT. Drawing the rest from reference TRBV7-9 and TRBJ2-3, the complete variable domain is DTGVSQNPRHKITKRGQNVTFRCDPISEHNRLYWYRQTLGQGPEFLTYFQNEAQLEKSRLLSDRFSAERPKGSFSTLEIQRTEQGDSAMYLCASSLVGGTDTQYFGPGTRLTVL.

The chain is built from TRBV12-5 and TRBJ2-3; 8 bases are shared with TRBD2. The CDR3 is made up of 13 amino acids. The germline V gene encodes CDR1 LGHNT and CDR2 FRNRAP. CDR3 bases: TGTGTTAGCCAGGGACTAGGGACAGATACGCAGTATTTT. Encoded protein: CVSQGLGTDTQYF.

A remark on this clone: An end of the junction differs from the germline gene, which may be a read error. The V and J genes are TRBV7-7 and TRBJ2-5, with 10 bases fitting TRBD2. The CDR3 is 15 amino acids. Germline loops: CDR1 SSHAT, CDR2 FNYEAQ (reference sequence). The CDR3 sequence: CASSLGGTSEETQYF. The CDR3 nucleotides are TGTGCTAGCAGCTTAGGAGGGACTAGCGAGGAGACCCAGTACTTC.

This clone has more than one count but fewer than ten. The chain's CDR3 is CAISELSSSYEQYF. The CDR3, as DNA: TGTGCCATCAGTGAGCTTAGTAGCAGCTACGAGCAGTACTTC. The V call is TRBV10-3, the J call TRBJ2-7; unclear D gene. The CDR3 sequence is 14 residues long. Germline assignment: CDR1 ENHRY and CDR2 SYGVKD. Between the trimmed V and J ends, which lost 2 bases and 3 bases, there was a span of 11 bases.

The rearrangement links TRBV10-3 to TRBJ2-7; D gene ambiguous. The CDR3 extends over 15 amino acids. Germline CDR1 is ENHRY and CDR2 is SYGVKD. V shed 3 bases and J shed 2 bases, with 14 bases lying between them. CDR3 amino acids: CAISDSGSATYEQYF. The CDR3 coding sequence is TGTGCCATCAGTGATAGTGGGTCTGCCACCTACGAGCAGTACTTC.

Details on this clone: One junction end does not reproduce the germline sequence, and a read error may be involved. The genes are TRBV6-6 and TRBJ2-7, with D unclear. The CDR3 loop spans 11 amino acids. CDR1 MNHNY and CDR2 SVGAGI come from the germline V gene (reference sequence). DNA for the CDR3: TGTGCCAGCAGTTACTCCTCCGAGCAGTACTTC. Translation gives CASSYSSEQYF.

V usage is TRBV4-1 and J usage is TRBJ2-7; 9 bases map to TRBD2. V dropped 0 bases and J dropped 0; count of bases not matched to a gene: 12. This CDR3 is 19 amino acids long. Germline values: CDR1 MGHRA, CDR2 YSYEKL. The CDR3 DNA sequence: TGCGCCAGCAGCCAAGATCATCCCCGCTCTAGCGGGAACTCCTACGAGCAGTACTTC. This codes for CASSQDHPRSSGNSYEQYF.

This chain links TRBV2 with TRBJ2-5; 9 bases fit TRBD2. The CDR3 totals 15 residues. The ends lost 7 bases at V and 3 bases at J; junction bases unmatched: 9. Germline assignment: CDR1 SNHLY and CDR2 FYNNEI. CDR3 region: CASTWAGGSKETQYF. DNA of the CDR3: TGTGCCAGCACTTGGGCGGGAGGGTCCAAAGAGACCCAGTACTTC.

The J gene is TRBJ2-3, the V gene TRBV30; perhaps TRBD1 as D (5 bases). V lost 1 base to trimming and J lost 0 bases, with 11 bases between them. This CDR3 region has 15 residues. Germline V lookup: CDR1 GTSNPN, CDR2 SVGIG (reference sequence). The CDR3 loop is CAWSGTGKSTDTQYF. For the CDR3, the DNA is TGTGCCTGGAGTGGTACAGGAAAAAGCACAGATACGCAGTATTTT.

The chain combines TRBV19 with TRBJ1-1; no clear D gene. CDR3 size: 14 residues. CDR1 is LNHDA, CDR2 SQIVND, per germline (reference sequence). Trimming stripped 1 base from V and 0 bases from J, with 6 bases between. This CDR3 is CASSIGNMNTEAFF. The CDR3 DNA is TGTGCCAGTAGTATAGGCAACATGAACACTGAAGCTTTCTTT.

This clone was recorded once. Other DNA sequences in this specimen translate into the identical CDR3. The chain carries TRBV11-2 and TRBJ2-5; the D gene could be TRBD1 or TRBD2 (5 bases each). Germline assignment: CDR1 SGHAT and CDR2 FQNNGV. V gave up 6 bases and J gave up 3 bases, with 14 bases separating them. CDR3 length: 14 amino acids. The CDR3 region has the DNA TGTGCCAGCAGTCCATGGGACGGGAAAGAGACCCAGTACTTC. As protein: CASSPWDGKETQYF.

The gene calls are TRBV7-9 and TRBJ2-7; D gene ambiguous. In germline, CDR1 is SEHNR, CDR2 FQNEAQ (reference sequence). V was clipped by 5 bases and J by 4 bases, with 6 bases between them. The CDR3 length is 11 residues. The CDR3 here is CASSPLYEQYF. In DNA, the CDR3 is TGTGCCAGCAGCCCCCTTTACGAGCAGTACTTC.

The rearrangement links TRBV12-5 to TRBJ2-1; weak D call: TRBD2 (5 bases). Germline loops: CDR1 LGHNT, CDR2 FRNRAP. The CDR3 runs to 13 residues. V lost 8 bases and J 8 bases, leaving 16 bases between the germline ends. For the CDR3, the DNA is TGTGCTAGTCCAGGAGGCCCCCCCGATGAGCAGTTCTTC. Amino acid sequence: CASPGGPPDEQFF.

The chain links TRBV7-3 to TRBJ2-6, with 7 bases fitting TRBD2. Germline CDR1 and CDR2: SGHTA and FQGTGA. V was pared by 5 bases and J by 0 bases, with 13 bases of the junction left unmatched. The CDR3 contains 19 residues. The CDR3 DNA reads TGTGCCAGCAGCCGCGGGGCGGGGGACTACAACTCTGGGGCCAACGTCCTGACTTTC. Protein: CASSRGAGDYNSGANVLTF. The full variable domain, with the rest looked up from reference TRBV7-3 and TRBJ2-6, is GAGVSQTPSNKVTEKGKYVELRCDPISGHTALYWYRQSLGQGPEFLIYFQGTGAADDSGLPNDRFFAVRPEGSVSTLKIQRTERGDSAVYLCASSRGAGDYNSGANVLTFGAGSRLTVL.

The chain has TRBV28 and TRBJ1-1, with TRBD1 identical over 8 bases. The CDR3 is 16 residues long. V was pared by 4 bases and J by 1 base, with 8 bases of the junction left unmatched. The V gene's germline CDR1 is MDHEN and CDR2 SYDVKM. In DNA, the CDR3 is TGTGCCAGCAGTTCCGCCGCCGACAGGGGGAACACTGAAGCTTTCTTT. Amino acid sequence: CASSSAADRGNTEAFF.

This chain uses TRBV18 with TRBJ2-1; 12 nucleotides match TRBD2. The germline V gene has CDR1 KGHSH and CDR2 LQKENI. The CDR3 spans 17 residues. Losses at the gene ends were 3 bases for V and 1 base for J; bases not matched to a gene: 4. The CDR3: CASSPSSGRVSYNEQFF. The DNA for the CDR3 is TGTGCCAGCTCACCTTCTAGCGGGAGGGTGTCCTACAATGAGCAGTTCTTC.